The T cell receptor (beta chain) described here comes from a study of type 1 and type 2 diabetes patients. Notes on the study in general: Type 2 diabetes and control samples shared highly correlated V and J usage, averaging roughly 0.97. Type 2 diabetes patients had few highly-expanded CD4+ clones, median one.

PCR was run on genomic DNA. Multiplex PCR with 30 forward and 13 reverse primers amplified the TCR beta CDR3. TCRdb processed the multiplex PCR reads anew with MiXCR; each CDR3 protein has one entry. Of more than 250,000 distinct CDR3 sequences listed, more than 40% were seen once; the top ten hold roughly 15%. The sample holds one count of this clonotype. Its antigen remains unknown. The sample comprised peripheral blood mononuclear cells (PBMCs). The clonotype comes from a man aged 18 to 35 with type 2 diabetes.

In DNA form, the CDR3 reads TGTGCCAGCGGGGGACTAGCCCTGGAGGAGACCCAGTACTTC. Amino acids: CASGGLALEETQYF. The chain links TRBV2 to TRBJ2-5; 9 bases match TRBD2. Unmatched junction bases numbered 9, after V lost 8 bases and J lost 5 bases. In germline, CDR1 is SNHLY, CDR2 FYNNEI. This CDR3 contains 14 residues.